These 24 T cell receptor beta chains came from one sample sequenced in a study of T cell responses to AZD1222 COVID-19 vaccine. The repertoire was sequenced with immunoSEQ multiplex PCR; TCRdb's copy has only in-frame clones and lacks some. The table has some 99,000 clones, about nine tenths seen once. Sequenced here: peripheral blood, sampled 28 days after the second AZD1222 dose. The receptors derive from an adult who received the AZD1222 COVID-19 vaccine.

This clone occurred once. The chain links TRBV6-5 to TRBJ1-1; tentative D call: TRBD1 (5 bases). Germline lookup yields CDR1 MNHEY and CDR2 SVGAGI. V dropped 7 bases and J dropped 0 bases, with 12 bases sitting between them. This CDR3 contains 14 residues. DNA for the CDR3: TGTGCCAGCACACCCGAAGGGGTGAACACTGAAGCTTTCTTT. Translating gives CASTPEGVNTEAFF.

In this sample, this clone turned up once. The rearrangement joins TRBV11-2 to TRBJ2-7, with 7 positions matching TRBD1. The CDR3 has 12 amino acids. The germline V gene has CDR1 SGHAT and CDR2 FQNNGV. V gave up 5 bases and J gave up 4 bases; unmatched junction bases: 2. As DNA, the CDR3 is TGTGCCAGCAGCAAACAGGGGTACGAGCAGTACTTC. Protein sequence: CASSKQGYEQYF.

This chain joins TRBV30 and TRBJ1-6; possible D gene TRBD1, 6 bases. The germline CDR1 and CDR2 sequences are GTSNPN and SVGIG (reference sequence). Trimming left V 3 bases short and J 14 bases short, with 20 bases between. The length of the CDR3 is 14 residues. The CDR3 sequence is CAWSPNRASLALHF. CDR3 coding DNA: TGTGCCTGGAGCCCGAACAGGGCTAGTTTGGCCCTCCACTTT.

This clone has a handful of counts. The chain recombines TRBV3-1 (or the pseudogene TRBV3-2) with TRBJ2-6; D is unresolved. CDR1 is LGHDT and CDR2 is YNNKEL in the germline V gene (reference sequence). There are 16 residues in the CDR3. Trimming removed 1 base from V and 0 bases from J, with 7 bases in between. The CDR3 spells CASSQVWGSGANVLTF. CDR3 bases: TGTGCCAGCAGCCAAGTTTGGGGCTCTGGGGCCAACGTCCTGACTTTC.

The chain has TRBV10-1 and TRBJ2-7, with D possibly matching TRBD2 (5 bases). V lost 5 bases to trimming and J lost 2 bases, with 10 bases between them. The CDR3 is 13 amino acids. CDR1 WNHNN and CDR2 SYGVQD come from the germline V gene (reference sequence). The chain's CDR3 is CASSLGVPYEQYF. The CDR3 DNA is TGCGCCAGCAGTTTGGGAGTCCCCTACGAGCAGTACTTC.

The DNA of the CDR3 is TGTGCCAGCAGTGTTGGGAAGAATCAGCCCCAGCATTTT. Translated, it gives CASSVGKNQPQHF. This rearrangement joins TRBV2 to TRBJ1-5; D remains ambiguous. The CDR3 consists of 13 residues. Germline lookup yields CDR1 SNHLY and CDR2 FYNNEI. V dropped 4 bases and J dropped 4 bases, with 8 bases sitting between them.

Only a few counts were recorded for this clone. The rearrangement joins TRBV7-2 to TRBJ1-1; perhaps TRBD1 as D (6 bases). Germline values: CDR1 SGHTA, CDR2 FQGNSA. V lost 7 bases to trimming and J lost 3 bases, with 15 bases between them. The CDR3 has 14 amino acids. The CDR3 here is CASNPRGGDTEAFF. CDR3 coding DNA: TGTGCCAGCAACCCGAGGGGGGGAGACACTGAAGCTTTCTTT.

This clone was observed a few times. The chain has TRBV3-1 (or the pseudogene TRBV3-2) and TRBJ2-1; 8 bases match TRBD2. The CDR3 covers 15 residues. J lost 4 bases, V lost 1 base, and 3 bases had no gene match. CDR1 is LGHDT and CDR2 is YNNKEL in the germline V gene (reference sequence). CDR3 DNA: TGTGCCAGCAGCCAAGGTAGCGGGGCTTACAATGAGCAGTTCTTC. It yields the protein CASSQGSGAYNEQFF.

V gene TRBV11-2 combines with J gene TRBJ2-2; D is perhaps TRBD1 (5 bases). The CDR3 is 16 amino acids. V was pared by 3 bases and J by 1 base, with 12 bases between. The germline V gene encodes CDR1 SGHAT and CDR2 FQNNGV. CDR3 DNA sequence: TGTGCCAGCAGCTTGATACCAGGACAGAACACCGGGGAGCTGTTTTTT. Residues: CASSLIPGQNTGELFF.

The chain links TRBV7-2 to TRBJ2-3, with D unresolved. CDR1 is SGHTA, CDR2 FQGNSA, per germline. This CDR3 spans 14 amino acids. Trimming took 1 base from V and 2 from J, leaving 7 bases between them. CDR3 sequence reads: CASSLGHFTDTQYF. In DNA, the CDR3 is TGTGCCAGCAGCTTAGGACATTTCACAGATACGCAGTATTTT.

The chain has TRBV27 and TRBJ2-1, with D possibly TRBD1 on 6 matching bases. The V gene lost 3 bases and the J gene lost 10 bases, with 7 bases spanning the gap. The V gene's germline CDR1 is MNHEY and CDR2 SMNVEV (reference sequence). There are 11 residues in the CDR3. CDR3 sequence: CASSLGTEQFF. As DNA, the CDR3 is TGTGCCAGCAGTTTGGGGACAGAGCAGTTCTTC.

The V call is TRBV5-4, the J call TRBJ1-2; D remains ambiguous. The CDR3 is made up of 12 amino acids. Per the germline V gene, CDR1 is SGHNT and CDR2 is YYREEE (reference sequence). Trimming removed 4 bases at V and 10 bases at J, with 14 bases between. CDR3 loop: CASSLEGDAYTF. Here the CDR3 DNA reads TGTGCCAGCAGCCTCGAAGGTGATGCCTACACCTTC.

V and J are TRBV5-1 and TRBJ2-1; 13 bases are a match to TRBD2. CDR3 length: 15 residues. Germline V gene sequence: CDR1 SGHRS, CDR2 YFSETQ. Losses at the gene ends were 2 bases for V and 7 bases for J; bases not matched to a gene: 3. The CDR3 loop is CASSFQLAGGNEQFF. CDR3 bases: TGCGCCAGCAGCTTCCAACTAGCGGGAGGGAATGAGCAGTTCTTC.

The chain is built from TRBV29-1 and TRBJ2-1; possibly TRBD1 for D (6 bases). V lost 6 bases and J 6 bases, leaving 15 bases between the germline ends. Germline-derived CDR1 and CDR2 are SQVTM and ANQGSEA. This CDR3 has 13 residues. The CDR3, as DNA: TGCAGCGTCGCTAGCCGGGACACCAATGAGCAGTTCTTC. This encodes CSVASRDTNEQFF.

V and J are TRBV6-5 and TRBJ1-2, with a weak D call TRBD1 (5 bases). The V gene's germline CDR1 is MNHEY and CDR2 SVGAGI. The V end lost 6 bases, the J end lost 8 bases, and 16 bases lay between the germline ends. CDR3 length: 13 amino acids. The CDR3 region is CASRRTAGHGYTF. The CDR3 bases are TGTGCCAGCAGGAGGACGGCCGGACACGGCTACACCTTC.

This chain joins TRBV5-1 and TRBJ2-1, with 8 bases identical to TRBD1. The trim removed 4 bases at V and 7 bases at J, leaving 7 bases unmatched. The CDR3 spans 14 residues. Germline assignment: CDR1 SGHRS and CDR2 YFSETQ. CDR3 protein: CASSGQGFSNEQFF. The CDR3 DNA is TGCGCCAGCAGCGGACAGGGATTTTCAAATGAGCAGTTCTTC.

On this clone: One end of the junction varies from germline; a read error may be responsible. The CDR3 is CASSEFRETEAFF. In DNA, the CDR3 is TGTGCCAGTAGTGAATTCAGGGAAACTGAAGCTTTCTTT. This sequence joins TRBV6-4 and TRBJ1-1, with TRBD1 as a possible D gene (5 bases). The CDR3 consists of 13 residues. Germline V gene data show CDR1 as MRHNA and CDR2 as SNTAGT.

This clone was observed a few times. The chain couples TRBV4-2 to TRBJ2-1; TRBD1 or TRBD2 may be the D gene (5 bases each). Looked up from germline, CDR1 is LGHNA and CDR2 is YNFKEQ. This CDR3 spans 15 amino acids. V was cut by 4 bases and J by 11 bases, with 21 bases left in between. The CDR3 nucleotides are TGTGCCAGCAGCCCCGATCCGAGAGCCGGGACCAAGCAGTTCTTC. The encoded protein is CASSPDPRAGTKQFF.

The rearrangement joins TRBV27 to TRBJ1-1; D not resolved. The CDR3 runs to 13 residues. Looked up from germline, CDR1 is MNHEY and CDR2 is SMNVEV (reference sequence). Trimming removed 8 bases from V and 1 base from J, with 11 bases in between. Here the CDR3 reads CASAPWGNTEAFF. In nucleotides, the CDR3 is TGTGCCAGCGCCCCGTGGGGGAACACTGAAGCTTTCTTT.

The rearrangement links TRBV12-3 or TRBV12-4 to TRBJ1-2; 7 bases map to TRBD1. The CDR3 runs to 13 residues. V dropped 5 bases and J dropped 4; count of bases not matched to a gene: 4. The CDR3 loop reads CASSQQGIYGYTF. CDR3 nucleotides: TGTGCCAGCAGTCAACAGGGGATCTATGGCTACACCTTC.

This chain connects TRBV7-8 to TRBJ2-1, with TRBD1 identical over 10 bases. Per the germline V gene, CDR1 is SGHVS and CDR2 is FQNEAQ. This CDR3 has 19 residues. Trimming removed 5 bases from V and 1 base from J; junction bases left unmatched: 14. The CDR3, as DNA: TGTGCCAGCAGCCGTAGAGGACAGGGGGAGGTAGGGTCCTACAATGAGCAGTTCTTC. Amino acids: CASSRRGQGEVGSYNEQFF.

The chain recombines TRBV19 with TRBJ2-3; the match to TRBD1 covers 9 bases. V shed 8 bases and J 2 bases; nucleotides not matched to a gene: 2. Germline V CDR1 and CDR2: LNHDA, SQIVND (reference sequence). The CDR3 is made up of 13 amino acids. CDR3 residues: CASGTGNTDTQYF. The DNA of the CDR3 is TGTGCCAGTGGGACAGGGAACACAGATACGCAGTATTTT.

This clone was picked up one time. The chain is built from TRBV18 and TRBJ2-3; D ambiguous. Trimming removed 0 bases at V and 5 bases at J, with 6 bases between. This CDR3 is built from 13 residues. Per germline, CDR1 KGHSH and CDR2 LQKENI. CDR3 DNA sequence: TGTGCCAGCTCACCACCGGTTCAAGATACGCAGTATTTT. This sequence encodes CASSPPVQDTQYF.

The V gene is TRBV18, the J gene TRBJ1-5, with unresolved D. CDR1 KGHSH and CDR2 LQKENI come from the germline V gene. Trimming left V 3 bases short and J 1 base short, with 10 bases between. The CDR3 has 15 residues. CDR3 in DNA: TGTGCCAGCTCACCGGTCGGCGCGAGCAATCAGCCCCAGCATTTT. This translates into CASSPVGASNQPQHF.